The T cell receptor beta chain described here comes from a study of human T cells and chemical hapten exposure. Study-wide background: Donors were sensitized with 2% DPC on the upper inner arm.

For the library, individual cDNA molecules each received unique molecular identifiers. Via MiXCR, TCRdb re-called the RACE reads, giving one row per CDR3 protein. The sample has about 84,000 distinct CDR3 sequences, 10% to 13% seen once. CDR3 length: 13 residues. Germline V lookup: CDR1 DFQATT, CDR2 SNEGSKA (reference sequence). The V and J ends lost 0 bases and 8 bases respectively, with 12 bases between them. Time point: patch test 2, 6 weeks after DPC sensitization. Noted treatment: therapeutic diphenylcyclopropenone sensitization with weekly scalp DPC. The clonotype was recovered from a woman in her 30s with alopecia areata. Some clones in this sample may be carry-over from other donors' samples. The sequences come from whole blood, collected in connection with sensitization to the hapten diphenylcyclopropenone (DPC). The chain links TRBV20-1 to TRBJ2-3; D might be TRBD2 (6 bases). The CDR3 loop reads CSAREGRRGTQYF. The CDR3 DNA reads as TGCAGTGCTAGAGAGGGACGGCGGGGTACGCAGTATTTT.